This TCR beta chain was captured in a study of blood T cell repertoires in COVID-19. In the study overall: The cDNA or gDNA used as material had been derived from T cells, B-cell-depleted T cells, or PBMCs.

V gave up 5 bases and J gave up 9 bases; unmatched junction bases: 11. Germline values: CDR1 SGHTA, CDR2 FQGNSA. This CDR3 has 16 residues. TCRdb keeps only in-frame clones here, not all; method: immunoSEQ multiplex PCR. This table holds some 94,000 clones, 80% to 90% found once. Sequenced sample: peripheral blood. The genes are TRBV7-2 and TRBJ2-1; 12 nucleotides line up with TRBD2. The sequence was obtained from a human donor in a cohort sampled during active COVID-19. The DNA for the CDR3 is TGTGCCAGCAGCACACACTCGGGACTAGCGGGTGTTGAGCAGTTCTTC. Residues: CASSTHSGLAGVEQFF.